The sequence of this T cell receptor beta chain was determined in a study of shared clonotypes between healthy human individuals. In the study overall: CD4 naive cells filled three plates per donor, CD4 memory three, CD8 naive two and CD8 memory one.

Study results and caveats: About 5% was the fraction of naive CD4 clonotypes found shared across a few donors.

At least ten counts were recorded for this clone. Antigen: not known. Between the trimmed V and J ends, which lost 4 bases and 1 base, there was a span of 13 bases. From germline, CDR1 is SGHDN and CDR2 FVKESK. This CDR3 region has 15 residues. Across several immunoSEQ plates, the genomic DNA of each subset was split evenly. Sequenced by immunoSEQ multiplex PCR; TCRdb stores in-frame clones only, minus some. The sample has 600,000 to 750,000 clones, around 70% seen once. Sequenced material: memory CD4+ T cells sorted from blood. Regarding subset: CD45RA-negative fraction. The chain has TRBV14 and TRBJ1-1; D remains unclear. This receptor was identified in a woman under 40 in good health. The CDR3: CASSPPGSTNTEAFF. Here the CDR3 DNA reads TGTGCCAGCAGCCCTCCAGGCAGCACGAACACTGAAGCTTTCTTT.